This T cell receptor (beta chain) was sequenced during a study of OX40 agonist ivuxolimab in advanced cancers. V dropped 8 bases and J dropped 0 bases, with 8 bases sitting between them. CDR3 size: 13 residues. Germline CDR1 and CDR2: MNHNY and SVGAGI (reference sequence). The data were produced by immunoSEQ multiplex PCR, yet TCRdb's version contains in-frame clones alone and is incomplete. The table has 70,000 to 85,000 clones, about four fifths seen once. Turning to this clone: Its antigen is unknown.

Study-level results: The specificity for antigen of the expanded peripheral T cells was not determined. Clonal expansion was among the lowest in partial responders at 0.1-3.0 mg/kg, especially CD8+. At 0.1 to 3.0 mg/kg, CD4+ and CD8+ blood T cells expanded clonally by week 6. Expanded clones belonging to CD8+ T cells outnumbered, on average, those of CD4+.

This chain joins TRBV6-6 and TRBJ2-1; tentatively, D is TRBD2 (6 bases). The sequence came from an adult with an advanced solid tumor such as melanoma, head and neck, liver or kidney cancer. The sample in question was CD4+ or CD8+ T cells sorted from blood, obtained in a trial of the OX40 agonist ivuxolimab. The chain's CDR3 is CASGGSSYNEQFF. CDR3 bases: TGTGCCAGCGGAGGGAGCTCCTACAATGAGCAGTTCTTC.